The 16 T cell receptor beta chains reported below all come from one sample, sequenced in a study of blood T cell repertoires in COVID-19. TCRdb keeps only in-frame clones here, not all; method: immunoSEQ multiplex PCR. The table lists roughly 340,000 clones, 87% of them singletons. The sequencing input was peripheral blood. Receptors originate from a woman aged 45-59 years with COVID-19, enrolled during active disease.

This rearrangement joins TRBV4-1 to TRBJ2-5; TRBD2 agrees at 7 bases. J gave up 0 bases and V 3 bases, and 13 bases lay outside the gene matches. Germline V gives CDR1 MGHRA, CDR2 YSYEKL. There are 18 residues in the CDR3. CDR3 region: CASSQGGVSAGYQETQYF. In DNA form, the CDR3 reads TGCGCCAGCAGCCAGGGGGGGGTTTCTGCGGGTTACCAAGAGACCCAGTACTTC.

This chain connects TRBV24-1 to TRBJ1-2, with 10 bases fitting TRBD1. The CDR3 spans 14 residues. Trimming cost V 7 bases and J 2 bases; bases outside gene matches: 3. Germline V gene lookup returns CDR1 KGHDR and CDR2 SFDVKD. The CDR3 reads CATRGTGENYGYTF. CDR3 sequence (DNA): TGTGCCACCAGGGGGACAGGGGAAAACTATGGCTACACCTTC.

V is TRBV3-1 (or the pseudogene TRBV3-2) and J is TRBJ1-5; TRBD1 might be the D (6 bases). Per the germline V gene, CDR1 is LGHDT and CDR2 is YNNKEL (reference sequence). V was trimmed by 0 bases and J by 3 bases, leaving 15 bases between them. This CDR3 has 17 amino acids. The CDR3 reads CASSQDGGRKSNQPQHF. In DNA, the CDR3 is TGTGCCAGCAGCCAAGATGGGGGCAGGAAGTCCAATCAGCCCCAGCATTTT.

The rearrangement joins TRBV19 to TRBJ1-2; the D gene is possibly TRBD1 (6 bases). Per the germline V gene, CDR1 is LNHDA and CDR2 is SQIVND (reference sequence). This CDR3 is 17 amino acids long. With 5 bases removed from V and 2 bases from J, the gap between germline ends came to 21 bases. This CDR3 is CASSRGGSMVTNYGYTF. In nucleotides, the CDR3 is TGTGCCAGTAGTCGCGGGGGCAGTATGGTTACGAACTATGGCTACACCTTC.

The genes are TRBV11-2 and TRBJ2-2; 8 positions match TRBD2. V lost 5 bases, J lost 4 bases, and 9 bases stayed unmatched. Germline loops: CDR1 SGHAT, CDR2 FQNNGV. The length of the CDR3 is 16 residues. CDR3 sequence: CASSDERERFTGELFF. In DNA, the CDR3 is TGTGCCAGCAGCGATGAGCGGGAGAGATTCACCGGGGAGCTGTTTTTT.

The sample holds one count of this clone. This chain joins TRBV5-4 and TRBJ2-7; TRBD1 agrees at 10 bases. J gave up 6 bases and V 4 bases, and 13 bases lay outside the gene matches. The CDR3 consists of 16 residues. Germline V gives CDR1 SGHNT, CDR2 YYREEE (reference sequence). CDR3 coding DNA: TGTGCCAGCAGCCAACCTAGGACAGGGGGTCTCCTCGAGCAGTACTTC. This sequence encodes CASSQPRTGGLLEQYF. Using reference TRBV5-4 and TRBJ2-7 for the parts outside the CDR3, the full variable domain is ETGVTQSPTHLIKTRGQQVTLRCSSQSGHNTVSWYQQALGQGPQFIFQYYREEENGRGNFPPRFSGLQFPNYSSELNVNALELDDSALYLCASSQPRTGGLLEQYFGPGTRLTVT.

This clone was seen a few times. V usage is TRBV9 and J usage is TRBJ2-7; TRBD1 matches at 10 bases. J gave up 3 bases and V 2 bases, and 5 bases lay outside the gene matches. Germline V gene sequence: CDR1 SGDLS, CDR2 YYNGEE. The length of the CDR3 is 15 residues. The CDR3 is CASSVLGTGDYEQYF. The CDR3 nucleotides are TGTGCCAGCAGCGTTCTCGGGACAGGGGACTACGAGCAGTACTTC. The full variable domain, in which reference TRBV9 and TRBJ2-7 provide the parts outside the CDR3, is DSGVTQTPKHLITATGQRVTLRCSPRSGDLSVYWYQQSLDQGLQFLIQYYNGEERAKGNILERFSAQQFPDLHSELNLSSLELGDSALYFCASSVLGTGDYEQYFGPGTRLTVT.

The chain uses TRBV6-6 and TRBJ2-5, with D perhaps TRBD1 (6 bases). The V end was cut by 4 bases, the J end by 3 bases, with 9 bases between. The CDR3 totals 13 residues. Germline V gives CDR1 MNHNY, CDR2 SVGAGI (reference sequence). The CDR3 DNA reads TGTGCCAGCAGTTTTTACAGGGAAGAGACCCAGTACTTC. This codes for CASSFYREETQYF.

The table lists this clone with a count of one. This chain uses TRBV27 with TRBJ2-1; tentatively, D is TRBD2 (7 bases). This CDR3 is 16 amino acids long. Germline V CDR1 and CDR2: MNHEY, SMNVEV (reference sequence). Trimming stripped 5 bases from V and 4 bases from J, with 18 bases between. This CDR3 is CASSPSSGGGYNEQFF. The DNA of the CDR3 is TGTGCCAGCAGTCCATCTAGCGGAGGGGGGTACAATGAGCAGTTCTTC.

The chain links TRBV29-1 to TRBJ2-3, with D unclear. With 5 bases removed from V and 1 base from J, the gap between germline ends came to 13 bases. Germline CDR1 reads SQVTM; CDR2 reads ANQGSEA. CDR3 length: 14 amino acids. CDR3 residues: CSVLGHYRTDTQYF. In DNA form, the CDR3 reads TGCAGCGTTCTTGGCCATTACCGCACAGATACGCAGTATTTT.

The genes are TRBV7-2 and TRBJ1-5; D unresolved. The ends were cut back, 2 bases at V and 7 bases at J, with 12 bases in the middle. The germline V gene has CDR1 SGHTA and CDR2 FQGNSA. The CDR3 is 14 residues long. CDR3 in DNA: TGTGCCAGCAGCTTAACGGGGAGAGGACAGCCCCAGCATTTT. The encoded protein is CASSLTGRGQPQHF.

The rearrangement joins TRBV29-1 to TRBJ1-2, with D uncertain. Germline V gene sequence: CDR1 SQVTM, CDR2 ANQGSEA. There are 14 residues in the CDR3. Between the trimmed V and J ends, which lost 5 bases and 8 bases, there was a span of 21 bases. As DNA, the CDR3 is TGCAGCGTTCTCAGATCCGCATCCACTAAAGGCTACACCTTC. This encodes CSVLRSASTKGYTF.

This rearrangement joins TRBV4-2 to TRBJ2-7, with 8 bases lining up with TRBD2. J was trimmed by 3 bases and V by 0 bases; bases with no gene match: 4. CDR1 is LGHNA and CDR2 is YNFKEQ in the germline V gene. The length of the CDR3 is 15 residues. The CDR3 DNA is TGTGCCAGCAGCCAAGATTTGGGACTAGGCTACGAGCAGTACTTC. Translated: CASSQDLGLGYEQYF.

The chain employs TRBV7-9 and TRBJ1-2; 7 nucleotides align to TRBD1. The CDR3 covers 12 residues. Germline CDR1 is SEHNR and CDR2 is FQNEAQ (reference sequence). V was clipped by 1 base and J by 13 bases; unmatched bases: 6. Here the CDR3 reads CASSLERQGPTF. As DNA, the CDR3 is TGTGCCAGCAGCTTAGAGAGACAGGGACCCACCTTC.

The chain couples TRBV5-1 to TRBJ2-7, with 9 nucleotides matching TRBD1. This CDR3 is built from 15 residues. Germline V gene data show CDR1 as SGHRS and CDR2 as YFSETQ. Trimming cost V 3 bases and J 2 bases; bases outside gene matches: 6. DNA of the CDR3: TGCGCCAGCAGCTCGACAGGGGGAATACCCTACGAGCAGTACTTC. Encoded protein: CASSSTGGIPYEQYF.

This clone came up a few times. This CDR3 reads CASSQEQVGGTEAFF. The CDR3 bases are TGCGCCAGCAGCCAAGAGCAGGTCGGGGGGACTGAAGCTTTCTTT. The chain has TRBV4-1 and TRBJ1-1, with D possibly matching TRBD1 (5 bases). The V end lost 0 bases, the J end lost 5 bases, and 13 bases lay between the germline ends. The CDR3 length is 15 residues. Per the germline V gene, CDR1 is MGHRA and CDR2 is YSYEKL.